The 31 T cell receptor beta chains below all came from one sample that was sequenced in a study of blood T cell repertoires in COVID-19. Some clones are missing from TCRdb's copy, which holds only in-frame ones; the method was immunoSEQ multiplex PCR. The sample shows 50,000 to 55,000 clones, approximately 89% of them seen only once. Specimen: peripheral blood. These receptors all come from a man aged 60 to 69 with active COVID-19.

The chain recombines TRBV6-5 with TRBJ2-4; a weak D match, TRBD1 (5 bases). V lost 7 bases, J lost 8 bases, and 18 bases lay in between. This CDR3 spans 14 amino acids. Germline V gene lookup returns CDR1 MNHEY and CDR2 SVGAGI. The CDR3 reads CASKVAGISDIQYF. CDR3 DNA sequence: TGTGCCAGCAAGGTGGCAGGGATCTCAGACATTCAGTACTTC.

The chain has TRBV11-2 and TRBJ1-2; 8 bases match TRBD1. The germline gives CDR1 SGHAT, CDR2 FQNNGV. Trimming took 1 base from V and 8 from J; bases not matched to a gene: 6. The CDR3 runs 14 residues. This CDR3 reads CASSLGQGAMGYTF. CDR3 nucleotides: TGTGCCAGCAGCTTAGGGCAGGGGGCGATGGGCTACACCTTC. The full variable domain, in which reference TRBV11-2 and TRBJ1-2 provide the parts outside the CDR3, is EAGVAQSPRYKIIEKRQSVAFWCNPISGHATLYWYQQILGQGPKLLIQFQNNGVVDDSQLPKDRFSAERLKGVDSTLKIQPAKLEDSAVYLCASSLGQGAMGYTFGSGTRLTVV.

This clone has only one observation. The chain links TRBV6-5 to TRBJ2-4; 7 nucleotides agree with TRBD1. J gave up 8 bases and V 4 bases, and 8 bases lay outside the gene matches. Per germline, CDR1 MNHEY and CDR2 SVGAGI. The CDR3 runs to 14 residues. The CDR3 nucleotides read TGTGCCAGCAGTTCCGGACAGGCCAGGGACATTCAGTACTTC. It is translated as CASSSGQARDIQYF.

This chain links TRBV2 with TRBJ1-4, with D uncertain. The CDR3 sequence is 16 residues long. CDR1 is SNHLY, CDR2 FYNNEI, per germline. Trimming cost V 4 bases and J 5 bases, with 17 bases left between them. CDR3 sequence (DNA): TGTGCCAGCAGTGTTAACCTCGGGCCGGGAAATGAAAAACTGTTTTTT. It specifies CASSVNLGPGNEKLFF.

V is TRBV6-1 and J is TRBJ2-2, with a tentative D call TRBD1 (5 bases). Germline lookup yields CDR1 MNHNS and CDR2 SASEGT. This CDR3 has 16 amino acids. V gave up 3 bases and J gave up 6 bases, with 17 bases separating them. The chain's CDR3 is CASSDPGRVGAGELFF. The CDR3 coding sequence is TGTGCCAGCAGTGATCCCGGCAGGGTAGGGGCCGGGGAGCTGTTTTTT.

This clone came up once. DNA of the CDR3: TGCGCCAGCAGTCCGACTAGCGGGATTTTCTACGAGCAGTACTTC. Its protein product is CASSPTSGIFYEQYF. The chain has TRBV5-1 and TRBJ2-7; 11 positions agree with TRBD2. Germline V gene sequence: CDR1 SGHRS, CDR2 YFSETQ. With 5 bases clipped from V and 3 bases from J, the junction kept 7 bases outside the gene matches. The CDR3 runs 15 residues.

This clone was observed a handful of times. V usage is TRBV12-3 or TRBV12-4 and J usage is TRBJ1-1, with D possibly being TRBD1 (6 bases). V lost 3 bases and J 4 bases, leaving 9 bases between the germline ends. This CDR3 region has 13 residues. CDR3 DNA: TGTGCCAGCAGTTTGGCCAGGGGCACTGAAGCTTTCTTT. Its translation: CASSLARGTEAFF.

The chain recombines TRBV28 with TRBJ1-6; D is possibly TRBD1 (6 bases). V lost 6 bases and J lost 9, with 6 bases in between. The CDR3 length is 11 residues. Germline values: CDR1 MDHEN, CDR2 SYDVKM. The CDR3: CASRGGSPLHF. The CDR3 nucleotides read TGTGCCAGCAGAGGGGGTTCACCCCTCCACTTT.

The CDR3 is CASSLFPRSGRTETQYF. The DNA of the CDR3 is TGTGCCAGCAGCTTATTTCCCCGTAGCGGGAGAACCGAGACCCAGTACTTC. The J gene is TRBJ2-5, the V gene TRBV7-2, with 9 bases that match TRBD2. Trimming took 2 bases from V and 5 from J; bases not matched to a gene: 12. The CDR3 totals 17 residues. CDR1 is SGHTA, CDR2 FQGNSA, per germline.

This chain uses TRBV18 with TRBJ2-1; D call uncertain. The germline CDR1 and CDR2 sequences are KGHSH and LQKENI. The V end lost 0 bases, the J end lost 3 bases, and 18 bases lay between the germline ends. The CDR3 loop spans 18 amino acids. The CDR3 nucleotides are TGTGCCAGCTCACCACCGCCCGAGCGAATACTACTCTACAATGAGCAGTTCTTC. Protein sequence: CASSPPPERILLYNEQFF. Filled out from reference TRBV18 and TRBJ2-1, the complete variable domain reads NAGVMQNPRHLVRRRGQEARLRCSPMKGHSHVYWYRQLPEEGLKFMVYLQKENIIDESGMPKERFSAEFPKEGPSILRIQQVVRGDSAAYFCASSPPPERILLYNEQFFGPGTRLTVL.

The chain uses TRBV27 and TRBJ1-2; TRBD1 matches 7 bases. The CDR3 length is 15 residues. Germline assignment: CDR1 MNHEY and CDR2 SMNVEV (reference sequence). V was pared by 3 bases and J by 6 bases, with 10 bases of the junction left unmatched. The CDR3 loop is CASSFLQGKGDGYTF. The CDR3 bases are TGTGCCAGCAGTTTCTTACAGGGGAAAGGCGATGGCTACACCTTC.

The V and J genes are TRBV5-4 and TRBJ1-4; no clear D gene. The CDR3 runs to 13 residues. Trimming left V 0 bases short and J 8 bases short, with 8 bases between. Germline V gene sequence: CDR1 SGHNT, CDR2 YYREEE (reference sequence). As DNA, the CDR3 is TGTGCCAGCAGCTTGGATCTGTCGGAAAAACTGTTTTTT. Translated: CASSLDLSEKLFF.

The sample holds a few counts of this clone. The sample has other DNA sequences that encode this CDR3 too. The V call is TRBV25-1, the J call TRBJ1-6, with D maybe TRBD1 (5 bases). The germline gives CDR1 MGHDK, CDR2 SYGVNS. V lost 11 bases, J lost 2 bases, and 7 bases lay in between. This CDR3 comprises 12 residues. The CDR3 region has the DNA TGTGCCGCGGGACCCTATAATTCACCCCTCCACTTT. Its protein product is CAAGPYNSPLHF.

This sequence joins TRBV4-2 and TRBJ2-3; D remains unclear. The ends were cut back, 2 bases at V and 0 bases at J, with 18 bases in the middle. The CDR3 length is 18 residues. Germline loops: CDR1 LGHNA, CDR2 YNFKEQ. This CDR3 reads CASSQSEIRFSSTDTQYF. CDR3 DNA sequence: TGTGCCAGCAGCCAAAGCGAGATCCGATTCAGTAGCACAGATACGCAGTATTTT.

This rearrangement joins TRBV11-2 to TRBJ2-1; 13 bases align to TRBD2. The CDR3 runs 17 residues. The V segment lost 3 bases and the J segment 3 bases; nucleotides outside the gene matches: 5. Germline V gene data show CDR1 as SGHAT and CDR2 as FQNNGV. The CDR3 reads CASSFTSGREVYNEQFF. CDR3 sequence (DNA): TGTGCCAGCAGCTTTACTAGCGGGAGGGAAGTCTACAATGAGCAGTTCTTC.

The gene calls are TRBV5-4 and TRBJ1-6; 8 bases line up with TRBD1. Germline assignment: CDR1 SGHNT and CDR2 YYREEE (reference sequence). Unmatched junction bases numbered 16, after V lost 4 bases and J lost 7 bases. CDR3 length: 18 residues. CDR3 region: CASSRFFGTGTGNSPLHF. For the CDR3, the DNA is TGTGCCAGCAGCAGGTTTTTTGGGACCGGGACAGGAAATTCACCCCTCCACTTT.

In the case of this clone: Because it lacks the conserved phenylalanine or tryptophan at the end, this CDR3 is likely a read error. Because the CDR3's place on the DNA is in doubt, the DNA is left out and the CDR3 is given as listed by TCRdb. This chain joins TRBV7-9 and TRBJ1-2; TRBD1, the table's D call, was not compared with the DNA. CDR1 is SEHNR and CDR2 is FQNEAQ in the germline V gene (reference sequence). With termini counted, the CDR3 has 12 amino acids. This CDR3 is CASSLSDGTATV.

V and J are TRBV20-1 and TRBJ2-3; 7 bases are a match to TRBD2. The CDR3 sequence is 14 residues long. Germline CDR1 is DFQATT and CDR2 is SNEGSKA (reference sequence). The V and J ends lost 3 bases and 2 bases, in that order; junction bases with no gene match: 5. CDR3 DNA: TGCAGTGCTAGTTGGCGGGAGTCCACAGATACGCAGTATTTT. This translates into CSASWRESTDTQYF.

A single count supports this clone. The V and J genes are TRBV7-8 and TRBJ2-7; D is possibly TRBD1 (6 bases). The germline gives CDR1 SGHVS, CDR2 FQNEAQ. Trimming left V 3 bases short and J 3 bases short, with 12 bases between. This CDR3 comprises 14 residues. CDR3 DNA: TGTGCCAGCAGCTTTGCCAGACAGGACTACGAGCAGTACTTC. It translates to CASSFARQDYEQYF.

This chain links TRBV21-1 with TRBJ1-6; the table's D gene call, TRBD1, was not cross checked with the DNA. TRBV21-1 is assigned pseudogene status. There are 13 residues in the CDR3. CDR3 nucleotides: TGTGCCAGCAGCAAAGCTTTCCAGGGATCCCTCCACTTT. Translating it yields CASSKAFQGSLHF.

J is TRBJ2-1 and V is TRBV19, with TRBD1 as a possible D gene (6 bases). Germline CDR1 and CDR2: LNHDA and SQIVND (reference sequence). The germline V and J ends were trimmed by 1 base and 8 bases, with 18 bases remaining between them. This CDR3 has 16 amino acids. CDR3 sequence reads: CASSIGGSWGRDEQFF. The CDR3 DNA follows: TGTGCCAGTAGTATAGGTGGTAGTTGGGGGCGGGATGAGCAGTTCTTC.

The chain combines TRBV11-2 with TRBJ2-3; possibly TRBD1 for D (5 bases). Germline V gene sequence: CDR1 SGHAT, CDR2 FQNNGV. The V and J ends lost 2 bases and 6 bases respectively, with 15 bases between them. The length of the CDR3 is 15 residues. CDR3 sequence: CASSLMGLGRDTQYF. CDR3 nucleotides: TGTGCCAGCAGCTTAATGGGTTTGGGGCGGGATACGCAGTATTTT.

This clone was seen once. V usage is TRBV27 and J usage is TRBJ2-1, with 7 bases identical to TRBD2. Germline CDR1 is MNHEY and CDR2 is SMNVEV (reference sequence). The CDR3 sequence is 17 residues long. The V segment lost 3 bases and the J segment 6 bases; nucleotides outside the gene matches: 14. The chain's CDR3 is CASSLVGSWTRGNEQFF. CDR3 sequence (DNA): TGTGCCAGCAGTTTGGTAGGAAGTTGGACTAGGGGCAATGAGCAGTTCTTC.

This chain joins TRBV5-5 and TRBJ1-5; D remains ambiguous. This CDR3 is built from 13 residues. Trimming shortened V by 0 bases and J by 6 bases, and 7 bases separated the two germline ends. Germline loops: CDR1 SGHKS, CDR2 YYEKEE (reference sequence). The CDR3 reads CASSLAGLQPQHF. CDR3 DNA sequence: TGTGCCAGCAGCTTGGCTGGACTTCAGCCCCAGCATTTT.

V is TRBV9 and J is TRBJ1-5; no firm D call. CDR1 and CDR2 (germline): SGDLS, YYNGEE. Trimming shortened V by 0 bases and J by 7 bases, and 11 bases separated the two germline ends. The CDR3 loop spans 14 amino acids. The DNA for the CDR3 is TGTGCCAGCAGCGTAGGTGCGGGTATACAGCCCCAGCATTTT. This translates into CASSVGAGIQPQHF.

This sequence joins TRBV5-1 and TRBJ2-1; 14 bases are shared with TRBD2. CDR3 length: 18 amino acids. V was clipped by 0 bases and J by 0 bases; unmatched bases: 2. Germline-derived CDR1 and CDR2 are SGHRS and YFSETQ. Here the CDR3 DNA reads TGCGCCAGCAGCTTGGGACTAGCGGGAGGGTTCTCCTACAATGAGCAGTTCTTC. Protein product: CASSLGLAGGFSYNEQFF.

DNA for the CDR3: TGTGCCAGCGGCGGACAGGGGGTTTTCGAGCAGTACTTC. Translated, it gives CASGGQGVFEQYF. This chain connects TRBV2 to TRBJ2-7; TRBD1 matches at 10 bases. CDR3 length: 13 amino acids. Germline V gene data show CDR1 as SNHLY and CDR2 as FYNNEI. Trimming removed 8 bases from V and 6 bases from J; junction bases left unmatched: 7.

V is TRBV11-1 and J is TRBJ2-1, with 7 nucleotides matching TRBD2. The CDR3 runs 15 residues. The ends lost 5 bases at V and 0 bases at J; junction bases unmatched: 4. CDR1 is SGHAT, CDR2 FQDESV, per germline (reference sequence). CDR3 protein: CASSILASSYNEQFF. The CDR3, as DNA: TGTGCCAGCAGCATACTAGCGAGCTCCTACAATGAGCAGTTCTTC. Full variable domain (remainder filled in from reference TRBV11-1 and TRBJ2-1): EAEVAQSPRYKITEKSQAVAFWCDPISGHATLYWYRQILGQGPELLVQFQDESVVDDSQLPKDRFSAERLKGVDSTLKIQPAELGDSAMYLCASSILASSYNEQFFGPGTRLTVL.

This clone showed up just a few times. This chain connects TRBV19 to TRBJ1-5; D uncertain. V was pared by 3 bases and J by 7 bases, with 7 bases between. This CDR3 region has 12 residues. Germline CDR1 LNHDA, CDR2 SQIVND (reference sequence). The CDR3 bases are TGTGCCAGTAGTATTGGCAGACAGCCCCAGCATTTT. It yields the protein CASSIGRQPQHF.

The rearrangement joins TRBV11-3 to TRBJ2-4, with D unresolved. The germline V and J ends were trimmed by 0 bases and 0 bases, with 9 bases remaining between them. Germline V lookup: CDR1 SGHNT, CDR2 YENEEA. The CDR3 consists of 16 residues. The CDR3 loop reads CASSLDLSVAKNIQYF. In nucleotides, the CDR3 is TGTGCCAGCAGCTTAGATCTGTCGGTAGCCAAAAACATTCAGTACTTC.

The rearrangement links TRBV18 to TRBJ2-1; D not resolved. The CDR3 length is 13 residues. CDR1 is KGHSH and CDR2 is LQKENI in the germline V gene. The V end lost 0 bases, the J end lost 7 bases, and 7 bases lay between the germline ends. The CDR3 region has the DNA TGTGCCAGCTCACCACCGAGTTCGAATGAGCAGTTCTTC. Protein: CASSPPSSNEQFF.